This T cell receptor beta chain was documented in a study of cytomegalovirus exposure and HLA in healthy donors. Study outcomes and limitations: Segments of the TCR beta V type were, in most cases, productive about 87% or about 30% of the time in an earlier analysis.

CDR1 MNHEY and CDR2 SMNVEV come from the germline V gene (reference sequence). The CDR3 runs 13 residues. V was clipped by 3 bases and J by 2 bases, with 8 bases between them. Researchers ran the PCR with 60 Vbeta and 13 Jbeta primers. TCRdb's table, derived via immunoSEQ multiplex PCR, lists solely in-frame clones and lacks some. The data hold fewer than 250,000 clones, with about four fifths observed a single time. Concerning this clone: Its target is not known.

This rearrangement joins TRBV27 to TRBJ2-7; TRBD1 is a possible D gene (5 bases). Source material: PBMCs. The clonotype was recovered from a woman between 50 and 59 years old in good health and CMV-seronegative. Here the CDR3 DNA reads TGTGCCAGCAGTTTGGGGCCCCCCTACGAGCAGTACTTC. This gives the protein CASSLGPPYEQYF.